The 26 T cell receptor beta chains presented below share a single source sample, sequenced in a study of Graves' ophthalmopathy and Graves' hyperthyroidism. RNA transcripts were the template, and TCR beta CDR3 regions were amplified from them. Amplification began with first-round RT-PCR using HTBI primers, then second-round multiplex PCR was performed. One entry per CDR3 protein results from TCRdb running MiXCR on the multiplex PCR reads. This sample has hundreds of thousands of distinct CDR3 sequences, with 22% found just once. Input material: peripheral blood. These receptors were collected from a woman aged 18-29 years with stable Graves' hyperthyroidism. Some clones in this sample may be carry-over from other donors' samples.

This clonotype turned up a few times. This chain joins TRBV2 and TRBJ2-3; TRBD2 aligns across 11 bases. Trimming took 10 bases from V and 5 from J; bases not matched to a gene: 11. Germline CDR1 and CDR2: SNHLY and FYNNEI. This CDR3 contains 15 residues. The CDR3, as DNA: TGTGCCACCCGGGGACTAGCGGCGGCTAGAGATACGCAGTATTTT. This translates into CATRGLAAARDTQYF.

This clonotype was counted ten times or more. The rearrangement links TRBV2 to TRBJ1-1; 7 nucleotides match TRBD1. CDR1 and CDR2 (germline): SNHLY, FYNNEI. The V gene end was trimmed by 2 bases and the J gene end by 0 bases; junction bases not matched to a gene: 3. The length of the CDR3 is 15 residues. CDR3: CASSEPQGVNTEAFF. In DNA, the CDR3 is TGTGCCAGCAGTGAACCCCAGGGGGTGAACACTGAAGCTTTCTTT.

This clonotype was recorded at least ten times. The chain links TRBV12-3 or TRBV12-4 to TRBJ2-4; TRBD2 agrees at 9 bases. The CDR3 spans 17 residues. V dropped 3 bases and J dropped 4; count of bases not matched to a gene: 10. The CDR3 DNA reads as TGTGCCAGCAGTTTGGAGAAGCTAGCGGGGCGAAAAAACATTCAGTACTTC. Translation: CASSLEKLAGRKNIQYF.

This clonotype has more than one count but fewer than ten. The genes are TRBV20-1 and TRBJ2-7, with no clear D. Germline V CDR1 and CDR2: DFQATT, SNEGSKA (reference sequence). V was clipped by 5 bases and J by 12 bases, with 8 bases between them. This CDR3 has 8 residues. The CDR3 nucleotides read TGCAGTGCTCTCCAAGGGTACTTC. This codes for CSALQGYF.

This clonotype has a count of ten or more. V is TRBV7-9 and J is TRBJ2-5; 8 nucleotides agree with TRBD2. This CDR3 has 15 residues. Germline V gene sequence: CDR1 SEHNR, CDR2 FQNEAQ (reference sequence). The trim removed 5 bases at V and 5 bases at J, leaving 10 bases unmatched. The CDR3 DNA follows: TGTGCCAGCAGCCCCGGACTAGCCGATGGGGAGACCCAGTACTTC. This sequence encodes CASSPGLADGETQYF. Full variable domain (missing parts from reference TRBV7-9 and TRBJ2-5): DTGVSQNPRHKITKRGQNVTFRCDPISEHNRLYWYRQTLGQGPEFLTYFQNEAQLEKSRLLSDRFSAERPKGSFSTLEIQRTEQGDSAMYLCASSPGLADGETQYFGPGTRLLVL.

The chain uses TRBV6-1 and TRBJ2-6, with D hard to call. Per germline, CDR1 MNHNS and CDR2 SASEGT. The CDR3 runs to 15 residues. The V gene lost 6 bases and the J gene lost 0 bases, with 9 bases spanning the gap. The CDR3 DNA reads TGTGCCAGCAGCCCTGCTCGCTCTGGGGCCAACGTCCTGACTTTC. This translates into CASSPARSGANVLTF.

This clonotype was recorded at least ten times. V and J are TRBV7-9 and TRBJ1-1; 7 bases are shared with TRBD1. The CDR3 runs 15 residues. V gave up 5 bases and J gave up 2 bases; unmatched junction bases: 8. Germline loops: CDR1 SEHNR, CDR2 FQNEAQ (reference sequence). CDR3 region: CASSLLDRKNTEAFF. CDR3 bases: TGTGCCAGCAGCCTCCTGGACAGGAAAAACACTGAAGCTTTCTTT.

This clonotype was counted many times. The chain links TRBV29-1 to TRBJ2-7, with 11 bases fitting TRBD2. V dropped 6 bases and J dropped 5; count of bases not matched to a gene: 6. Per the germline V gene, CDR1 is SQVTM and CDR2 is ANQGSEA. The CDR3 is 13 residues long. The CDR3 sequence is CSVLAGGPNEQYF. The CDR3 DNA reads TGCAGCGTATTAGCGGGAGGGCCGAACGAGCAGTACTTC.

This clonotype was detected many times. This sequence joins TRBV7-9 and TRBJ1-2, with 7 bases fitting TRBD1. Germline V CDR1 and CDR2: SEHNR, FQNEAQ (reference sequence). Trimming removed 6 bases from V and 0 bases from J; junction bases left unmatched: 7. This CDR3 spans 15 amino acids. The chain's CDR3 is CASSLSGTANYGYTF. CDR3 coding DNA: TGTGCCAGCAGTTTAAGCGGGACAGCTAACTATGGCTACACCTTC.

Ten or more counts support this clonotype. This sequence joins TRBV20-1 and TRBJ2-7, with 12 bases lining up with TRBD2. The germline gives CDR1 DFQATT, CDR2 SNEGSKA (reference sequence). The CDR3 is 15 residues long. With V trimmed by 3 bases and J by 3 bases, 6 bases remained unmatched. The chain's CDR3 is CSASLGLAGFYEQYF. The CDR3 DNA reads as TGCAGTGCTAGCCTCGGACTAGCGGGATTCTACGAGCAGTACTTC.

The genes are TRBV4-3 and TRBJ1-1; tentatively, D is TRBD1 (5 bases). CDR1 is LGHNA and CDR2 is YSLEER in the germline V gene. The CDR3 length is 14 residues. Trimming stripped 3 bases from V and 9 bases from J, with 17 bases between. The CDR3 reads CASSQGQAGVQAFF. The CDR3 nucleotides read TGCGCCAGCAGCCAGGGGCAGGCGGGGGTGCAAGCTTTCTTT.

This clonotype has at least ten counts. This chain uses TRBV11-1 with TRBJ1-1; 7 bases fit TRBD1. The CDR3 sequence is 12 residues long. Germline V lookup: CDR1 SGHAT, CDR2 FQDESV (reference sequence). J gave up 7 bases and V 5 bases, and 4 bases lay outside the gene matches. As DNA, the CDR3 is TGTGCCAGCAGCCAAAGGACAGGTGAAGCTTTCTTT. This sequence encodes CASSQRTGEAFF.

This clonotype was seen only a few times. V gene TRBV19 combines with J gene TRBJ2-7; 10 nucleotides line up with TRBD1. The CDR3 spans 14 residues. V gave up 7 bases and J gave up 1 base; unmatched junction bases: 4. The V gene's germline CDR1 is LNHDA and CDR2 SQIVND (reference sequence). The CDR3 is CASKKDRGSYEQYF. CDR3 DNA sequence: TGTGCCAGTAAAAAGGACAGGGGGTCCTACGAGCAGTACTTC.

This clonotype has a count of ten or more. V is TRBV12-3 or TRBV12-4 and J is TRBJ2-4; D remains ambiguous. V was trimmed by 3 bases and J by 6 bases, leaving 3 bases between them. The CDR3 has 11 amino acids. As DNA, the CDR3 is TGTGCCAGCAGTTTGGGAAACATTCAGTACTTC. Translating gives CASSLGNIQYF.

This clonotype has at least ten counts. The rearrangement uses TRBV7-2 and TRBJ1-3, with a tentative D call TRBD1 (5 bases). The ends were cut back, 3 bases at V and 2 bases at J, with 8 bases in the middle. Germline CDR1 reads SGHTA; CDR2 reads FQGNSA. CDR3 length equals 14 residues. The chain's CDR3 is CASSLGGTGNTIYF. CDR3 nucleotide sequence: TGTGCCAGCAGCTTGGGGGGAACTGGAAACACCATATATTTT.

CDR3 sequence: CASSFPGQSGEAFF. CDR3 DNA sequence: TGTGCCAGCAGTTTTCCTGGACAGTCCGGGGAAGCTTTCTTT. The V gene is TRBV28, the J gene TRBJ1-1, with D possibly TRBD1 on 6 matching bases. Germline assignment: CDR1 MDHEN and CDR2 SYDVKM. The V and J ends lost 3 bases and 8 bases respectively, with 16 bases between them. The CDR3 loop spans 14 amino acids. Full variable domain (remainder filled in from reference TRBV28 and TRBJ1-1): DVKVTQSSRYLVKRTGEKVFLECVQDMDHENMFWYRQDPGLGLRLIYFSYDVKMKEKGDIPEGYSVSREKKERFSLILESASTNQTSMYLCASSFPGQSGEAFFGQGTRLTVV.

The sample holds a few counts of this clonotype. The V call is TRBV4-1, the J call TRBJ2-7; 8 nucleotides agree with TRBD2. Germline loops: CDR1 MGHRA, CDR2 YSYEKL. This CDR3 region has 17 residues. The V segment lost 3 bases and the J segment 1 base; nucleotides outside the gene matches: 11. CDR3 residues: CASSQVGGTSPSYEQYF. The CDR3, as DNA: TGCGCCAGCAGCCAGGTTGGAGGGACTAGTCCGTCCTACGAGCAGTACTTC.

The count of this clonotype is one. A much bigger clone sits one base away, suggesting this may be a read error. The genes are TRBV27 and TRBJ2-2, with 7 bases aligning to TRBD1. Germline V gene lookup returns CDR1 MNHEY and CDR2 SMNVEV (reference sequence). This CDR3 has 14 amino acids. Written as DNA, the CDR3 is TGTGCCAGCAAACCGACAGGGTACGCCGGGGAGCTGTTGTTT. Translated: CASKPTGYAGELLF.

This clonotype was picked up a small number of times. The V gene is TRBV4-1, the J gene TRBJ1-1, with 7 bases aligning to TRBD1. In germline, CDR1 is MGHRA, CDR2 YSYEKL. The CDR3 loop spans 16 amino acids. The ends lost 4 bases at V and 4 bases at J; junction bases unmatched: 12. CDR3 in DNA: TGCGCCAGCAGCCCCGGGGGAGGGGGCGCCGGCACTGAAGCTTTCTTT. It is translated as CASSPGGGGAGTEAFF.

This clonotype was counted a single time. The chain links TRBV7-9 to TRBJ2-7, with D maybe TRBD1 (5 bases). V was trimmed by 4 bases and J by 5 bases, leaving 15 bases between them. This CDR3 region has 14 residues. Germline values: CDR1 SEHNR, CDR2 FQNEAQ (reference sequence). CDR3 sequence (DNA): TGTGCCAGCAGCTCAGGGATAAAGGGGCACGAGCAGTACTTC. Amino acids: CASSSGIKGHEQYF.

This clonotype was detected many times. The V gene is TRBV4-1, the J gene TRBJ2-7; 9 bases are shared with TRBD1. Germline V gene lookup returns CDR1 MGHRA and CDR2 YSYEKL. V shed 2 bases, J shed 0 bases, and the junction held 14 bases outside the gene matches. This CDR3 has 19 amino acids. The CDR3 reads CASSQPPGQGAILSYEQYF. In DNA form, the CDR3 reads TGCGCCAGCAGCCAACCGCCGGGACAGGGCGCTATTCTCTCCTACGAGCAGTACTTC.

V usage is TRBV19 and J usage is TRBJ1-2, with 7 nucleotides matching TRBD1. CDR1 and CDR2 from the germline V gene are LNHDA and SQIVND (reference sequence). The CDR3 has 14 amino acids. V was clipped by 5 bases and J by 5 bases; unmatched bases: 8. The CDR3 sequence is CASSFSDRVYGYTF. The CDR3 coding sequence is TGTGCCAGTAGTTTCTCCGACAGGGTTTATGGCTACACCTTC.

This clonotype was seen a few times. The chain recombines TRBV6-2 or TRBV6-3 with TRBJ2-5; D is uncertain. Trimming took off 2 bases at V and 6 bases at J, with 28 bases between the two ends. The CDR3 consists of 19 residues. Germline CDR1 reads MNHEY; CDR2 reads SVGEGT. As DNA, the CDR3 is TGTGCCAGCAGTTACCATCCGGCAGACTCCAACTCGCTCATGAAGACCCAGTACTTC. Its translation: CASSYHPADSNSLMKTQYF.

The table lists this clonotype with many counts. The chain couples TRBV6-1 to TRBJ1-1; D gene uncertain. This CDR3 contains 13 residues. CDR1 is MNHNS and CDR2 is SASEGT in the germline V gene. V dropped 4 bases and J dropped 3 bases, with 9 bases sitting between them. CDR3: CASSASTDTEAFF. In DNA form, the CDR3 reads TGTGCCAGCAGTGCTTCGACCGACACTGAAGCTTTCTTT.

This clonotype was observed many times. J is TRBJ1-1 and V is TRBV14; 9 bases are a match to TRBD1. Germline V gene lookup returns CDR1 SGHDN and CDR2 FVKESK. J lost 5 bases, V lost 4 bases, and 8 bases had no gene match. The CDR3 runs to 15 residues. The chain's CDR3 is CASSRTDRGGTEAFF. The DNA of the CDR3 is TGTGCCAGCAGCCGTACGGACAGGGGTGGGACTGAAGCTTTCTTT.

The rearrangement joins TRBV18 to TRBJ2-7, with TRBD2 matching over 7 bases. The CDR3 loop spans 14 amino acids. Losses at the gene ends were 5 bases for V and 5 bases for J; bases not matched to a gene: 9. CDR1 is KGHSH, CDR2 LQKENI, per germline. The CDR3 DNA reads TGTGCCAGCTCAGGAGCGGGACGACCCGACGAGCAGTACTTC. This gives the protein CASSGAGRPDEQYF.